The entry below gives a single T cell receptor beta chain sequence along with its context. This clonotype was seen only a few times. Its antigen remains undetermined. Base qualities were left out, and no much larger clone turns up one base away. Including cysteine and phenylalanine, the CDR3 has 13 amino acids. Just CDR3 DNA is preserved here, 39 bases in frame from base 1. Between the V and J ends, shortened by 6 bases and 7 bases respectively, the junction contains 13 bases. Looking up the germline V gene yields CDR1 MNHEY and CDR2 SVGEGT. This specimen belongs to a study of CD8 T cells in ankylosing spondylitis (dated by TCRdb to 2017 to 2019). Regarding the study in general: The study set out to find disease-linked TCR variants by profiling T cell receptor beta repertoires in ankylosing spondylitis patients and healthy donors. The whole study cohort included under 140 healthy donors and 20 to 25 ankylosing spondylitis patients. Samples of peripheral blood were taken, and for ankylosing spondylitis patients, synovial fluid was collected as well.

The reads were generated on an Illumina HiSeq 2500. TCR beta libraries were prepared by quantitative 5'-RACE with molecular barcodes. Turning to the authors' computational methods: To identify disease-linked TCR variants, a new computational method was used, one built on a probabilistic model of VDJ rearrangement. TCRdb trimmed the raw reads at Q25, called clones with MiXCR and kept productive beta chains. All rows with the same CDR3 protein become a single entry with the most common DNA and genes. These V and J calls rely on TCRdb rather than the paper's analysis. The sample table records over 450,000 distinct CDR3 sequences; roughly 12% of these occur just once. The ten largest clones add up to 6.5% to 7% of the sample. What the research found in general, with its limitations: A TCR beta motif made up of several highly homologous amino acid variants appeared to be characteristic of blood from ankylosing spondylitis patients. The disease-linked clones had a CD8+ phenotype and were found at relatively low frequencies in peripheral blood. Some TCR beta motif variants had previously been reported in synovial fluid and blood of reactive arthritis patients, which suggested common disease-initiation mechanisms. The disease-linked clones were reported to be significantly enriched in matched synovial fluid samples from ankylosing spondylitis patients.

This sequence was found in a male donor with ankylosing spondylitis. The rearranged segments are TRBV6-2 or TRBV6-3 and TRBJ1-5, with TRBD1 as a weak D call on 6 bases. Sequencing input: blood, either unsorted or a sorted T cell fraction (not recorded which). The sequenced DNA: TGTGCCAGCAGGTTTAGGGGGATCCAGCCCCAGCATTTT. Its protein product is CASRFRGIQPQHF.